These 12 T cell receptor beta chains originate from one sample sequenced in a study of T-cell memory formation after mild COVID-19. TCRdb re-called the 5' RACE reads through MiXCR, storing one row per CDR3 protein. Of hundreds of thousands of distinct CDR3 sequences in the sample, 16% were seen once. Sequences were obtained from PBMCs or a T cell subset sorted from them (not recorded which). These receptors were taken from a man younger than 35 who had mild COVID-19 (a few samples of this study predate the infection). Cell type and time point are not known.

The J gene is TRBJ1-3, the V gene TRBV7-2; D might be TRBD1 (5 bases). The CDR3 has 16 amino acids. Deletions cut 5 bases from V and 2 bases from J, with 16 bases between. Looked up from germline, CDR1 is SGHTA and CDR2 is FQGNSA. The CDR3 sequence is CASSTRRGGAGNTIYF. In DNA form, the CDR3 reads TGTGCCAGCAGCACCCGCCGGGGGGGGGCTGGAAACACCATATATTTT.

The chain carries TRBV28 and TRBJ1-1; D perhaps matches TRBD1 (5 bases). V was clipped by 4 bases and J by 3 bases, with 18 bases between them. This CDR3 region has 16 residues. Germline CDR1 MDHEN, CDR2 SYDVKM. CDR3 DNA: TGTGCCAGCAGTTCACAAGCCAGGGTAGGGGACACTGAAGCTTTCTTT. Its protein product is CASSSQARVGDTEAFF.

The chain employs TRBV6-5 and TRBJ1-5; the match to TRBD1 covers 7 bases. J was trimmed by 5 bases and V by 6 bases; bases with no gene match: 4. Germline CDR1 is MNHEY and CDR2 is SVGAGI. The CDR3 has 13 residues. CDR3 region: CASSTGTDQPQHF. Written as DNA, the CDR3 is TGTGCCAGCAGCACCGGGACAGATCAGCCCCAGCATTTT.

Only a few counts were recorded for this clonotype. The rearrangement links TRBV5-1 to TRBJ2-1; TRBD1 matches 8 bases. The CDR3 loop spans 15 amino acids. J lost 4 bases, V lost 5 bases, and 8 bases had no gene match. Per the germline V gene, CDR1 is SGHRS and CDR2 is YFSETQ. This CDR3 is CASRSSQGAYNEQFF. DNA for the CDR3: TGCGCCAGCAGGTCCTCCCAGGGGGCTTACAATGAGCAGTTCTTC.

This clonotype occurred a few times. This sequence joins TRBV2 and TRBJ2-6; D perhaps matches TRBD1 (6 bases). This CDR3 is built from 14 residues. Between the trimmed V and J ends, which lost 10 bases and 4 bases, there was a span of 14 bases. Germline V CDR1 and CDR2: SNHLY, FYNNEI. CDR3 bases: TGTGCCACAGGGGAAGATGCAGGGGCCAACGTCCTGACTTTC. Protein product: CATGEDAGANVLTF.

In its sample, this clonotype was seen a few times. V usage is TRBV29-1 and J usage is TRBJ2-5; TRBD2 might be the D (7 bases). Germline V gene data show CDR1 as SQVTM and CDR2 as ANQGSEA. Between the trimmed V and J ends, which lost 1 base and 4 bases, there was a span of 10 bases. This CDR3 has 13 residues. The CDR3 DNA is TGCAGCGTTGAAGCGGGGGGCCGAGAGACCCAGTACTTC. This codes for CSVEAGGRETQYF.

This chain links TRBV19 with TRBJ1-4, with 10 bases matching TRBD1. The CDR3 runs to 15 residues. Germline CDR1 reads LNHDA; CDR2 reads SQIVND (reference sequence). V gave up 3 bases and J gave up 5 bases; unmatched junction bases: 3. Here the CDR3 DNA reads TGTGCCAGTAGTATCCGGGACAGGGGAAATGAAAAACTGTTTTTT. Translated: CASSIRDRGNEKLFF.

DNA for the CDR3: TGCGCCAGCAGATGGACAGGGCTAAGCGGGGAGCTGTTTTTT. This translates into CASRWTGLSGELFF. The rearrangement uses TRBV4-1 and TRBJ2-2; TRBD1 matches 8 bases. V was pared by 6 bases and J by 7 bases, with 7 bases of the junction left unmatched. The CDR3 extends over 14 amino acids. Germline CDR1 and CDR2: MGHRA and YSYEKL.

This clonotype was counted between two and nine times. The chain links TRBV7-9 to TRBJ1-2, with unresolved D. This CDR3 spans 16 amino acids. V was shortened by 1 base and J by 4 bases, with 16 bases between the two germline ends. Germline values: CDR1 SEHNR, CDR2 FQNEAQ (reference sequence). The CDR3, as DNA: TGTGCCAGCAGCTTAGAGGGCGGGCGATTAACCTATGGCTACACCTTC. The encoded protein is CASSLEGGRLTYGYTF.

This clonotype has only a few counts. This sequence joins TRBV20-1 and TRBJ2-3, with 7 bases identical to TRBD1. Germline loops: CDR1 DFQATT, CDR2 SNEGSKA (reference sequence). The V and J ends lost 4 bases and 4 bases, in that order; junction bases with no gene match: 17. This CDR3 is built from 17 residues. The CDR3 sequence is CSAISIAGQVGPDTQYF. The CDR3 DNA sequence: TGCAGTGCTATCTCTATCGCCGGACAGGTCGGTCCAGATACGCAGTATTTT.

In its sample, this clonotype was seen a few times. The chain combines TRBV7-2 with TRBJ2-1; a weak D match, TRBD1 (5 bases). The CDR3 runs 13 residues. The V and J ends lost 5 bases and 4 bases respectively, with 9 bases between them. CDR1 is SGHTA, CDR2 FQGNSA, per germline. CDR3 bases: TGTGCCAGCAGCCCTCGACAGTACAATGAGCAGTTCTTC. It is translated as CASSPRQYNEQFF.

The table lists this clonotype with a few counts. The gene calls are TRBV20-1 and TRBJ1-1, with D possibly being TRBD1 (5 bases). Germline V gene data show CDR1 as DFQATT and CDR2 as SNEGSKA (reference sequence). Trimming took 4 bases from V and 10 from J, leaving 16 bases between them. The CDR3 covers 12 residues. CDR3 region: CSAIKSGAGAFF. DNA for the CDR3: TGCAGTGCTATAAAAAGCGGGGCAGGAGCTTTCTTT.